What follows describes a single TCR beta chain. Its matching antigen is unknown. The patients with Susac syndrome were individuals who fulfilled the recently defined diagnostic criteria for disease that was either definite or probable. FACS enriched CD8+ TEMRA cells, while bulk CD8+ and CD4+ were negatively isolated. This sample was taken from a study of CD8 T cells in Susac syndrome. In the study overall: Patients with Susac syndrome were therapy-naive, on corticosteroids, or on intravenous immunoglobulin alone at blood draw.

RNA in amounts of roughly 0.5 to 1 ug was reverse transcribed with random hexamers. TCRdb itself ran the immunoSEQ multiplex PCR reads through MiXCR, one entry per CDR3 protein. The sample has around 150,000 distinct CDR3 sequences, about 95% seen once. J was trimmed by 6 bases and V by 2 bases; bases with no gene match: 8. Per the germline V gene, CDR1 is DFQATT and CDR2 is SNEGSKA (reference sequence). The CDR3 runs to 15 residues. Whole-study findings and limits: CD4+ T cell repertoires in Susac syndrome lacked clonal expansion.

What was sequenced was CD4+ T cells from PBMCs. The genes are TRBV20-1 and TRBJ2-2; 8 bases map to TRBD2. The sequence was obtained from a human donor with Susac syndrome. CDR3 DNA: TGCAGTGCTAGACAGACGGGACTAGAAGCCGGGGAGCTGTTTTTT. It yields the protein CSARQTGLEAGELFF.